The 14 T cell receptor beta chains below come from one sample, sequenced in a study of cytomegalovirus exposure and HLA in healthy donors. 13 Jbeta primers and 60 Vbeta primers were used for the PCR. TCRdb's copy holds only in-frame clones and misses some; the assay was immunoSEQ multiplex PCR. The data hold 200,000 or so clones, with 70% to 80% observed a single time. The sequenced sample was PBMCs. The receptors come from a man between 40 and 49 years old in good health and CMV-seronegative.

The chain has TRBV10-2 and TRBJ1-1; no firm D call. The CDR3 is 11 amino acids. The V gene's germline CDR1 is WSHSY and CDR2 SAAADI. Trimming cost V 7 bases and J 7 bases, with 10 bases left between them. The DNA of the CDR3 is TGCGCCAGCAACATATGGAGTGAAGCTTTCTTT. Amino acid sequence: CASNIWSEAFF.

In nucleotides, the CDR3 is TGTGCCAGCAGCTCCTCCCCTAGCTCTGGAAACACCATATATTTT. Amino acids: CASSSSPSSGNTIYF. This chain joins TRBV7-9 and TRBJ1-3; D is ambiguous. The CDR3 totals 15 residues. V shed 4 bases and J shed 0 bases, with 10 bases lying between them. Germline values: CDR1 SEHNR, CDR2 FQNEAQ (reference sequence). Drawing the rest from reference TRBV7-9 and TRBJ1-3, the complete variable domain is DTGVSQNPRHKITKRGQNVTFRCDPISEHNRLYWYRQTLGQGPEFLTYFQNEAQLEKSRLLSDRFSAERPKGSFSTLEIQRTEQGDSAMYLCASSSSPSSGNTIYFGEGSWLTVV.

CDR3 sequence reads: CASSESAGSPQHF. Written as DNA, the CDR3 is TGCGCCAGCAGTGAGTCGGCCGGGTCGCCCCAGCATTTT. The J gene is TRBJ1-5, the V gene TRBV10-1; D remains ambiguous. V lost 0 bases and J lost 9, with 9 bases in between. The CDR3 has 13 amino acids. Germline V CDR1 and CDR2: WNHNN, SYGVQD (reference sequence).

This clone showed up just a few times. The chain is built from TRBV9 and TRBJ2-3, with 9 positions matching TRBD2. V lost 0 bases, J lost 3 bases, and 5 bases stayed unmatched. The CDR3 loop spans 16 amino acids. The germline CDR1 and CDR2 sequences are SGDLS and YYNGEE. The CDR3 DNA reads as TGTGCCAGCAGCGTAGAGGCTAGCGGGGCGACAGATACGCAGTATTTT. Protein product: CASSVEASGATDTQYF.

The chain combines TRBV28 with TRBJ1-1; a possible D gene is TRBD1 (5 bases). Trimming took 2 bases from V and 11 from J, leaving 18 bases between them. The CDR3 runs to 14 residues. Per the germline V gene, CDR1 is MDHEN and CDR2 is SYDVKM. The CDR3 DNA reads TGTGCCAGCAGTTTAGGGGCGTATTTAATGGTTGCTTTCTTT. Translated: CASSLGAYLMVAFF.

Here the CDR3 DNA reads TGTGCCAGCAGCCGGACAGGGAATCGAAACACCATATATTTT. Protein: CASSRTGNRNTIYF. The chain links TRBV11-1 to TRBJ1-3; 8 nucleotides match TRBD1. This CDR3 is 14 amino acids long. CDR1 SGHAT and CDR2 FQDESV come from the germline V gene (reference sequence). J gave up 5 bases and V 5 bases, and 5 bases lay outside the gene matches.

CDR3 loop: CSVASGYTEAFF. The CDR3 coding sequence is TGCAGCGTTGCCAGCGGGTACACTGAAGCTTTCTTT. This chain joins TRBV29-1 and TRBJ1-1; no clear D. Trimming pared 4 bases from V and 3 bases from J, leaving 9 bases between. Germline values: CDR1 SQVTM, CDR2 ANQGSEA. The CDR3 has 12 amino acids.

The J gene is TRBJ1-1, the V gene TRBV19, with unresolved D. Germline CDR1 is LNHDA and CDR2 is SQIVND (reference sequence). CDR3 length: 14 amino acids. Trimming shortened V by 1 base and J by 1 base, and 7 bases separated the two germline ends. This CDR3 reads CASSIVPGNTEAFF. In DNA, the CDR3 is TGTGCCAGTAGTATAGTCCCGGGGAACACTGAAGCTTTCTTT.

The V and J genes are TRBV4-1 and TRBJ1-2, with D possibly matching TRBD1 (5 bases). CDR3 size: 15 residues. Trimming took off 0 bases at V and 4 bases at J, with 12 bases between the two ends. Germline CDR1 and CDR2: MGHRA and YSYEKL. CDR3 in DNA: TGCGCCAGCAGCCAAGAGCGACAGATCTCCTATGGCTACACCTTC. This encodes CASSQERQISYGYTF.

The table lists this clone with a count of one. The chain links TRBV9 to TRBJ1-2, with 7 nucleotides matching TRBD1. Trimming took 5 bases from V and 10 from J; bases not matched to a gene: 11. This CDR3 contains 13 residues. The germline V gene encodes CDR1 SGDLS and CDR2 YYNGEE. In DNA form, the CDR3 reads TGTGCCAGCAGGGACGGGACAGCAAACCACTACACCTTC. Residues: CASRDGTANHYTF.

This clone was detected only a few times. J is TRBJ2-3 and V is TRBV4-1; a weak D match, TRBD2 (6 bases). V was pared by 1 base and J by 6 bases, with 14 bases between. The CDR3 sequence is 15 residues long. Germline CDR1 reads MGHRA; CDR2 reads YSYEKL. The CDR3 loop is CASSQGSRTIDTQYF. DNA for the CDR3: TGCGCCAGCAGCCAAGGATCGAGGACTATTGATACGCAGTATTTT.

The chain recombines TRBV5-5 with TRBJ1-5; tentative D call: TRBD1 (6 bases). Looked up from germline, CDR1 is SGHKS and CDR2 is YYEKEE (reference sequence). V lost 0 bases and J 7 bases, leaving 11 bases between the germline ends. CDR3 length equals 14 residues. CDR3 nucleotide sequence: TGTGCCAGCAGCTTGGCCCAGGGGAACCAGCCCCAGCATTTT. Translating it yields CASSLAQGNQPQHF.

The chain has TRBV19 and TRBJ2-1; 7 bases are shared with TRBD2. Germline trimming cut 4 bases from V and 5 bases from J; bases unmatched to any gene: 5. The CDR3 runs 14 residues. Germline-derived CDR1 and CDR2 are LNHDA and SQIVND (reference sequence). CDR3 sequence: CASSTRGSHNEQFF. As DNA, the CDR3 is TGTGCCAGTAGTACCCGCGGGAGCCACAATGAGCAGTTCTTC. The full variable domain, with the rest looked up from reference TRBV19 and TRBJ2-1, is DGGITQSPKYLFRKEGQNVTLSCEQNLNHDAMYWYRQDPGQGLRLIYYSQIVNDFQKGDIAEGYSVSREKKESFPLTVTSAQKNPTAFYLCASSTRGSHNEQFFGPGTRLTVL.

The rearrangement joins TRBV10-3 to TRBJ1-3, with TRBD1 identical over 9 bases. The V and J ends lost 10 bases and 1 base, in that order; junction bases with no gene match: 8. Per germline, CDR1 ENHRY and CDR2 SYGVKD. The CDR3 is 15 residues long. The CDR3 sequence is CASSQGQGSGNTIYF. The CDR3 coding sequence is TGTGCCAGTAGTCAGGGACAGGGTTCTGGAAACACCATATATTTT.